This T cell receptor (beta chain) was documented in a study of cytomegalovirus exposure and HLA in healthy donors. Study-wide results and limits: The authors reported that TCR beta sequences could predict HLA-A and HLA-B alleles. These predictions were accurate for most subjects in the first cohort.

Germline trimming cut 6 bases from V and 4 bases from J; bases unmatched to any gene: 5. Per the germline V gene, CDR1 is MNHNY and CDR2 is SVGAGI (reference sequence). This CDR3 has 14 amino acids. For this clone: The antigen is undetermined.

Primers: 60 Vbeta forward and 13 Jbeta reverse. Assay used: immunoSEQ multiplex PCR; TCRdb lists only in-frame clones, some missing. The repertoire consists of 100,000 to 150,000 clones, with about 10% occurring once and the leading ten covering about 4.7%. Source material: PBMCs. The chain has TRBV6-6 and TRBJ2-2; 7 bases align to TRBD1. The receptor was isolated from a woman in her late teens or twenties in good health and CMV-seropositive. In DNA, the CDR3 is TGTGCCAGCAGAGATTCAGGGGGCACCGGGGAGCTGTTTTTT. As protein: CASRDSGGTGELFF.